This T cell receptor beta chain originates from a study of regulatory T cells in long-lasting Graves disease. Time point reported: persistent/refractory GD, antithyroid drugs over 5 years with positive TRAb. From RNA extracted from PBMCs, the TCR library was made. CDR1 is SQVTM, CDR2 ANQGSEA, per germline. CDR3 length equals 16 residues. J was trimmed by 3 bases and V by 6 bases; bases with no gene match: 14. Arm-PCR with iRepertoire HTBI primers amplified the CDR3 regions for these TCR beta libraries. Each CDR3 protein is one row after TCRdb ran MiXCR on the multiplex PCR reads. The sample records roughly 400,000 distinct CDR3 sequences, under 25% being singletons. In its sample, this clonotype was seen many times.

This rearrangement joins TRBV29-1 to TRBJ2-7; 10 nucleotides agree with TRBD1. The sample was peripheral blood mononuclear cells (PBMCs), taken when the disease was refractory, from a patient treated with antithyroid drugs. This TCR was sampled from a female donor with Graves disease. Written as DNA, the CDR3 is TGCAGCGTCAACGGGAGGACAGGGGGGTCCCTCTACGAGCAGTACTTC. Residues: CSVNGRTGGSLYEQYF.